A selection of T cell receptor beta chains follows, all from one sample in a study of blood T cell repertoires in COVID-19. Using immunoSEQ multiplex PCR, the repertoire was profiled, and TCRdb retains in-frame clones only, with some absent. In the table there are about 290,000 clones, over 85% of which are singletons. Sequencing was performed on peripheral blood. These receptor sequences come from a young woman with COVID-19, enrolled during active disease. CDR3s include the opening cysteine and the closing phenylalanine or tryptophan. The order of the fields is V gene, J gene, CDR3 protein.

TRBV27,TRBJ1-2,CASRLTGNYGYTF
TRBV18,TRBJ1-1,CASSRGENTEAFF
TRBV18,TRBJ2-7,CASSPPGLSYEQYF
TRBV7-2,TRBJ2-1,CASSLHGTSGAYNEQFF
TRBV19,TRBJ2-1,CASRLGRGRANEQFF
TRBV7-8,TRBJ2-3,CASSAKLVGTGANTQYF
TRBV5-6,TRBJ1-2,CASSFWAGASYGYTF
TRBV6-5,TRBJ1-1,CASSYEGGTVAFF
TRBV12-3/TRBV12-4,TRBJ2-1,CASSFLATEQFF
TRBV5-4,TRBJ2-7,CASSLGPGGGRTYEQYF
TRBV3-1/TRBV3-2,TRBJ2-3,CASSRETGLADRRDTQYF
TRBV16,TRBJ2-2,CASSRTTSNTGELFF
TRBV19,TRBJ2-5,CASRKTSAQPETQYF
TRBV5-1,TRBJ1-3,CASSLVGRVAGNTIYF
TRBV5-1,TRBJ2-1,CASSLGQGAYNEQFF
TRBV15,TRBJ1-6,CATSSTRATYNSPLHF
TRBV19,TRBJ1-5,CASSTQGQLNQPQHF
TRBV6-5,TRBJ1-1,CASSQRSTEAFF
TRBV5-6,TRBJ1-4,CASSGGTANEKLFF
TRBV18,TRBJ1-2,CASSWDRSYGYTF
TRBV5-1,TRBJ1-2,CASSLAQGSLYGYTF
TRBV6-6,TRBJ2-1,CASSSPLSAQFF
TRBV29-1,TRBJ1-5,CSVGTDGDQPQHF
TRBV29-1,TRBJ2-7,CSALGGRESYEQYF
TRBV11-2,TRBJ2-5,CASSTGTGYQETQYF
TRBV6-2/TRBV6-3,TRBJ1-6,CASSVSGANSPLHF
TRBV5-1,TRBJ1-6,CASSIGQKSSPLHF
TRBV18,TRBJ1-3,CASSPPGQGRLGGTIYF
TRBV18,TRBJ1-1,CASSPQGFTEAFF
TRBV7-6,TRBJ2-2,CASSLVQGGTGELFF
TRBV10-1,TRBJ2-1,CASQRTSGDLDYNEQFF
TRBV9,TRBJ1-5,CASSPGPRGQPQHF
TRBV5-4,TRBJ1-1,CASSQGQQTNTEAFF
TRBV13,TRBJ2-5,CASSLAGLVQETQYF
TRBV19,TRBJ2-1,CASSIAQGGINEQFF
TRBV10-2,TRBJ1-6,CASSDAGIGRRGTLHF
TRBV27,TRBJ1-1,CASSLSRDRATEAFF
TRBV19,TRBJ1-3,CASSIVAAGNTIYF
TRBV2,TRBJ2-2,CASRGLGGNGELFF
TRBV2,TRBJ1-1,CASSRQGAGTEAFF
TRBV28,TRBJ1-3,CASTFSGSGNTIYF
TRBV5-5,TRBJ2-1,CASSLIAGGMYNEQFF
TRBV5-1,TRBJ2-2,CASSTGGAGELFF
TRBV12-3/TRBV12-4,TRBJ1-1,CANANRGNTEAFF
TRBV4-1,TRBJ2-7,CASSLLPGLIYEQYF
TRBV30,TRBJ1-2,CAWSVASRRRGYTF